This is a list of T cell receptor beta chains from one sample in a study of blood T cell repertoires in COVID-19. Clones were sequenced by immunoSEQ multiplex PCR, and TCRdb holds only the in-frame ones, with some missing. Of 230,000 or so clones listed, approximately 88% are singletons. The sample comprised PBMCs or T cells enriched from blood (not recorded which). Every receptor here comes from a woman in her 40s with acute COVID-19. CDR3s include the opening cysteine and the closing phenylalanine or tryptophan. A D gene is named only where the DNA matches it firmly. Size values are once, few and many counts, or a class for expanded clones, and some rows have none.

clone size	CDR3 length	D gene	V gene	J gene	CDR3 protein	CDR3 DNA
.	13	.	TRBV29-1	TRBJ2-7	CSVEKAGTYEQYF	TGCAGCGTTGAGAAAGCAGGGACCTACGAGCAGTACTTC
.	11	.	TRBV25-1	TRBJ1-1	CASSDPPGAFF	TGTGCCAGCAGTGATCCCCCGGGGGCTTTCTTT
.	14	.	TRBV5-5	TRBJ1-6	CASSLGGIGSPLHF	TGTGCCAGCAGCTTGGGCGGGATTGGGTCACCCCTCCACTTT
.	15	TRBD2	TRBV15	TRBJ2-4	CATSAPLAGVAIQYF	TGTGCCACCAGCGCCCCTCTAGCGGGGGTGGCCATTCAGTACTTC
once	18	TRBD1	TRBV5-1	TRBJ2-2	CASSFWSRGTGNTGELFF	TGCGCCAGCAGCTTTTGGTCTCGGGGGACAGGGAACACCGGGGAGCTGTTTTTT
once	15	TRBD1	TRBV6-5	TRBJ1-2	CASSYLRRDSFLYTF	TGTGCCAGCAGTTACCTACGCCGGGACAGCTTTCTTTACACCTTC
few	14	TRBD2	TRBV10-3	TRBJ2-3	CAASPGLYTDTQYF	TGTGCCGCCTCACCGGGACTATACACAGATACGCAGTATTTT
.	14	.	TRBV7-2	TRBJ1-1	CASSLVASGSEAFF	TGTGCCAGCAGCTTAGTGGCTAGCGGGAGTGAAGCTTTCTTT
few	15	TRBD1	TRBV11-3	TRBJ2-4	CASSSTDRVENIQYF	TGTGCCAGCAGCTCAACTGACAGGGTCGAAAACATTCAGTACTTC
.	15	TRBD1	TRBV7-2	TRBJ1-5	CASSLFTGGNQPQHF	TGTGCCAGCAGCTTATTTACAGGGGGCAACCAGCCCCAGCATTTT
.	19	TRBD1	TRBV11-3	TRBJ1-6	CASSLAPGTGVTGNSPLHF	TGTGCCAGCAGCTTAGCACCCGGGACAGGGGTTACAGGTAATTCACCCCTCCACTTT
.	13	.	TRBV6-5	TRBJ1-4	CASSRGTNEKLFF	TGTGCCAGCAGTCGAGGGACTAATGAAAAACTGTTTTTT
.	15	.	TRBV5-5	TRBJ2-1	CASSLDGVSYNEQFF	TGTGCCAGCAGCTTGGACGGGGTGTCCTACAATGAGCAGTTCTTC
few	11	.	TRBV20-1	TRBJ1-2	CSARESEGYTF	TGCAGTGCTAGAGAAAGTGAGGGCTACACCTTC
.	14	.	TRBV11-2	TRBJ1-1	CASSPDDRETEAFF	TGTGCCAGCAGTCCGGACGACAGAGAAACTGAAGCTTTCTTT
.	16	TRBD1	TRBV11-2	TRBJ1-5	CASSLAGQGNNQPQHF	TGTGCCAGCAGCTTAGCGGGACAGGGCAACAATCAGCCCCAGCATTTT
.	13	.	TRBV5-1	TRBJ1-2	CASSLNGVDGYTF	TGCGCCAGCAGCTTGAACGGGGTTGATGGCTACACCTTC
.	14	TRBD1	TRBV19	TRBJ1-6	CASSMDRVNSPLHF	TGTGCCAGTAGTATGGACAGGGTGAATTCACCCCTCCACTTT
.	15	TRBD1	TRBV9	TRBJ1-2	CASSPTGGLNYGYTF	TGTGCCAGCAGCCCGACAGGGGGCTTGAACTATGGCTACACCTTC
.	13	.	TRBV5-4	TRBJ1-5	CASSQGQGQPQHF	TGTGCCAGCAGCCAGGGGCAGGGACAGCCCCAGCATTTT
.	15	.	TRBV7-2	TRBJ2-1	CASSQLAGSYNEQFF	TGTGCCAGCAGTCAGCTAGCAGGCTCCTACAATGAGCAGTTCTTC
once	14	TRBD1	TRBV5-6	TRBJ1-1	CASSIGQGDTEAFF	TGTGCCAGCAGCATTGGACAGGGCGACACTGAAGCTTTCTTT
few	14	.	TRBV5-4	TRBJ1-6	CASSRESYNSPLHF	TGTGCCAGCAGCCGGGAATCCTATAATTCACCCCTCCACTTT
few	16	.	TRBV3-1/TRBV3-2	TRBJ1-4	CASSQRASRGGEKLFF	TGTGCCAGCAGCCAAAGGGCGTCCCGAGGGGGTGAAAAACTGTTTTTT
.	14	.	TRBV7-2	TRBJ1-2	CASSLGAQGYGYTF	TGTGCCAGCAGCTTAGGGGCGCAGGGATATGGCTACACCTTC
.	15	TRBD1	TRBV7-2	TRBJ1-2	CASSLAPGQGYGYTF	TGTGCCAGCAGCTTAGCACCCGGACAGGGGTATGGCTACACCTTC
once	17	.	TRBV7-2	TRBJ1-1	CASSLLEPGAMNTEAFF	TGTGCCAGCAGCTTATTGGAACCAGGGGCTATGAACACTGAAGCTTTCTTT
once	17	TRBD1	TRBV19	TRBJ1-1	CASGNPPGQGMNTEAFF	TGTGCCAGTGGGAATCCGCCGGGACAGGGGATGAACACTGAAGCTTTCTTT
few	16	.	TRBV7-9	TRBJ1-4	CASSPNREGANEKLFF	TGTGCCAGCAGCCCAAACAGGGAAGGTGCTAATGAAAAACTGTTTTTT
.	16	.	TRBV6-5	TRBJ2-2	CASSFQGFRNTGELFF	TGTGCCAGCAGTTTTCAGGGGTTTCGGAACACCGGGGAGCTGTTTTTT
.	14	.	TRBV10-1	TRBJ2-7	CASSDGGRSYEQYF	TGCGCCAGCAGTGACGGGGGAAGGAGCTACGAGCAGTACTTC
.	14	.	TRBV14	TRBJ2-7	CASSQEVGFYEQYF	TGTGCCAGCAGCCAAGAAGTGGGCTTCTACGAGCAGTACTTC
.	14	.	TRBV11-3	TRBJ1-2	CASNTPSGKDGYTF	TGTGCCAGCAATACACCGTCGGGGAAGGATGGCTACACCTTC
.	15	TRBD2	TRBV9	TRBJ2-1	CASTSGGAFYNEQFF	TGTGCCAGCACTAGCGGGGGGGCTTTCTACAATGAGCAGTTCTTC
.	14	.	TRBV10-1	TRBJ1-1	CASSSSGFGTEAFF	TGCGCCAGCAGTTCCTCAGGGTTCGGCACTGAAGCTTTCTTT
.	12	.	TRBV24-1	TRBJ1-2	CATSPTGYGYTF	TGTGCCACCAGTCCGACGGGTTACGGCTACACCTTC
.	15	TRBD1	TRBV6-5	TRBJ1-1	CASSLSTGGYTEAFF	TGTGCCAGCAGTCTTTCGACAGGGGGCTACACTGAAGCTTTCTTT
.	10	.	TRBV20-1	TRBJ2-5	CSGGQETQYF	TGCAGCGGGGGCCAAGAGACCCAGTACTTC
.	16	.	TRBV3-1/TRBV3-2	TRBJ2-3	CASSLTGAGFTDTQYF	TGTGCCAGCAGCCTGACAGGAGCAGGGTTTACAGATACGCAGTATTTT
once	14	.	TRBV7-2	TRBJ1-1	CASSRGGSRPEAFF	TGTGCCAGCAGCCGGGGGGGGAGTAGACCTGAAGCTTTCTTT
.	17	TRBD2	TRBV24-1	TRBJ2-1	CATSVLAGVGSGAEQFF	TGTGCCACCAGTGTCCTAGCGGGAGTGGGGTCCGGGGCTGAGCAGTTCTTC
.	15	TRBD1	TRBV7-2	TRBJ2-7	CASSLARDSTYEQYF	TGTGCCAGCAGCTTAGCCCGGGACAGCACCTACGAGCAGTACTTC
.	14	.	TRBV5-4	TRBJ1-1	CASSLLQGNTEAFF	TGTGCCAGCAGCTTGTTACAGGGTAACACTGAAGCTTTCTTT
.	12	.	TRBV19	TRBJ1-5	CASREGGQPQHF	TGTGCCAGTAGGGAAGGAGGCCAGCCCCAGCATTTT
.	13	TRBD1	TRBV10-3	TRBJ1-1	CAIRDRLGTEAFF	TGTGCCATCAGGGACAGGTTGGGCACTGAAGCTTTCTTT
.	14	.	TRBV30	TRBJ1-5	CAWSAAAINQPQHF	TGTGCCTGGAGCGCCGCGGCTATCAATCAGCCCCAGCATTTT
once	14	.	TRBV7-2	TRBJ1-3	CASSFGTTGNTIYF	TGTGCCAGCAGCTTCGGGACAACTGGAAACACCATATATTTT
.	17	TRBD1	TRBV5-8	TRBJ1-4	CASSFQRGRWSNEKLFF	TGTGCCAGCAGCTTTCAAAGGGGGCGATGGTCTAATGAAAAACTGTTTTTT
once	13	.	TRBV10-3	TRBJ1-2	CAISEFRETGYTF	TGTGCCATCAGTGAGTTCCGGGAGACAGGCTACACCTTC
.	15	.	TRBV27	TRBJ1-2	CASLPWGGAGDGYTF	TGTGCCAGCCTACCGTGGGGGGGGGCTGGGGATGGCTACACCTTC
.	15	.	TRBV5-1	TRBJ2-7	CASSLADPRGYEQYF	TGCGCCAGCAGCTTGGCGGACCCCCGGGGCTACGAGCAGTACTTC
.	20	TRBD1	TRBV23-1	TRBJ1-4	CASSHQRQGAQSGLCEKLFF	TGCGCCAGCAGTCACCAGAGACAGGGGGCGCAAAGTGGTTTATGTGAAAAACTGTTTTTT
.	21	TRBD2	TRBV9	TRBJ2-3	CASSDSRGDERLAGFTDTQYF	TGTGCCAGCAGCGATAGTAGGGGGGATGAAAGACTAGCGGGATTCACAGATACGCAGTATTTT
.	15	TRBD1	TRBV19	TRBJ2-1	CASDRGQSSYNEQFF	TGTGCCAGTGACAGGGGTCAGAGCTCCTACAATGAGCAGTTCTTC
once	16	.	TRBV5-6	TRBJ1-5	CASSFQQGSNNQPQHF	TGTGCCAGCAGCTTTCAACAGGGTAGTAACAATCAGCCCCAGCATTTT